The 18 T cell receptor beta chains presented below share a single source sample, sequenced in a study of T cells after yellow fever vaccination. MiXCR was run by TCRdb on the 5' RACE reads, yielding one entry per CDR3 protein. Of some 350,000 distinct CDR3 sequences in the sample, about 4% were seen once. The specimen comprised PBMCs, sampled 5 days after the yellow fever booster vaccination. These receptors were taken from a man between 18 and 35 years old who received the YFV17D yellow fever vaccine.

The rearrangement links TRBV20-1 to TRBJ2-1; weak D call: TRBD1 (5 bases). The V gene lost 5 bases and the J gene lost 0 bases, with 11 bases spanning the gap. Germline V gives CDR1 DFQATT, CDR2 SNEGSKA (reference sequence). The CDR3 extends over 14 amino acids. The CDR3 sequence is CSAYQGSSYNEQFF. The CDR3, as DNA: TGCAGTGCTTATCAGGGTAGCTCCTACAATGAGCAGTTCTTC.

The CDR3 protein is CASSQLLDTPIQQYF. The CDR3 DNA reads TGCGCCAGCAGCCAGCTACTGGACACCCCTATTCAGCAGTACTTC. The V gene is TRBV4-1, the J gene TRBJ2-7; D possibly corresponds to TRBD1 (5 bases). Deletions cut 3 bases from V and 8 bases from J, with 20 bases between. CDR1 and CDR2 from the germline V gene are MGHRA and YSYEKL. The CDR3 runs to 15 residues.

The chain couples TRBV7-2 to TRBJ1-3; D remains ambiguous. Between the trimmed V and J ends, which lost 0 bases and 4 bases, there was a span of 7 bases. In germline, CDR1 is SGHTA, CDR2 FQGNSA. The CDR3 is made up of 14 amino acids. The DNA of the CDR3 is TGTGCCAGCAGCTTAGCGGGGTGGGGAAACACCATATATTTT. Protein sequence: CASSLAGWGNTIYF. Full variable domain (outside the CDR3, taken from reference TRBV7-2 and TRBJ1-3): GAGVSQSPSNKVTEKGKDVELRCDPISGHTALYWYRQSLGQGLEFLIYFQGNSAPDKSGLPSDRFSAERTGGSVSTLTIQRTQQEDSAVYLCASSLAGWGNTIYFGEGSWLTVV.

This chain links TRBV7-2 with TRBJ1-1; a weak D match, TRBD1 (6 bases). V was clipped by 5 bases and J by 1 base, with 14 bases between them. The germline V gene has CDR1 SGHTA and CDR2 FQGNSA. There are 15 residues in the CDR3. The CDR3 DNA sequence: TGTGCCAGCAGCACCCGTTGGGGGGCGAACACTGAAGCTTTCTTT. Translating gives CASSTRWGANTEAFF.

V gene TRBV10-3 combines with J gene TRBJ2-7, with 11 bases identical to TRBD1. This CDR3 has 16 amino acids. CDR1 ENHRY and CDR2 SYGVKD come from the germline V gene. V lost 6 bases, J lost 0 bases, and 7 bases stayed unmatched. The CDR3 bases are TGTGCCATCAGCCCGGGACAGGGGGGGAGCTCCTACGAGCAGTACGTC. Translated: CAISPGQGGSSYEQYV.

This clonotype was observed a handful of times. The chain recombines TRBV7-2 with TRBJ1-4; no definite D call. Trimming took 5 bases from V and 8 from J, leaving 18 bases between them. The V gene's germline CDR1 is SGHTA and CDR2 FQGNSA. The CDR3 is 15 residues long. Here the CDR3 reads CASSPTEGGREKLFF. The CDR3 DNA reads as TGTGCCAGCAGCCCCACGGAGGGAGGTAGAGAAAAACTGTTTTTT.

Only a few counts were recorded for this clonotype. The chain uses TRBV12-3 or TRBV12-4 and TRBJ1-2; D ambiguous. The CDR3 is made up of 14 amino acids. V lost 3 bases, J lost 7 bases, and 15 bases lay in between. The DNA for the CDR3 is TGTGCCAGCAGTTTTCAGCTCGGTCCGGTTGGCTACACCTTC. Translating it yields CASSFQLGPVGYTF.

This clonotype was detected a few times. The DNA of the CDR3 is TGTGCCAGCAGCTTGAGGGCCCCGGGCCAAGAGACCCAGTACTTC. This codes for CASSLRAPGQETQYF. The rearrangement links TRBV7-6 to TRBJ2-5; maybe TRBD2 (5 bases). Germline CDR1 is SGHVS and CDR2 is FNYEAQ. Trimming cost V 3 bases and J 1 base, with 12 bases left between them. The CDR3 consists of 15 residues.

This clonotype was picked up many times. V usage is TRBV29-1 and J usage is TRBJ2-5, with D maybe TRBD2 (6 bases). Trimming shortened V by 1 base and J by 5 bases, and 17 bases separated the two germline ends. The CDR3 totals 15 residues. Germline lookup yields CDR1 SQVTM and CDR2 ANQGSEA. CDR3 loop: CSVEVQGTPGETQYF. The CDR3 DNA sequence: TGCAGCGTTGAAGTCCAAGGGACTCCCGGGGAGACCCAGTACTTC.

This clonotype came up many times. This chain connects TRBV7-3 to TRBJ1-1, with D perhaps TRBD1 (5 bases). This CDR3 spans 13 amino acids. Germline V gene sequence: CDR1 SGHTA, CDR2 FQGTGA. V shed 5 bases and J shed 2 bases, with 9 bases lying between them. CDR3 in DNA: TGTGCCAGCAGCCGACAGCTTAACACTGAAGCTTTCTTT. This translates into CASSRQLNTEAFF.

This clonotype was seen many times. The chain combines TRBV7-2 with TRBJ2-1, with D unclear. Germline V gene sequence: CDR1 SGHTA, CDR2 FQGNSA. The CDR3 has 13 amino acids. Trimming stripped 1 base from V and 4 bases from J, with 5 bases between. The CDR3 is CASSLGPYNEQFF. CDR3 nucleotides: TGTGCCAGCAGCTTAGGACCATACAATGAGCAGTTCTTC.

This clonotype was seen more than once but under ten times. V usage is TRBV2 and J usage is TRBJ2-7, with D perhaps assigned TRBD1 or TRBD2 (5 bases each). V was cut by 5 bases and J by 11 bases, with 16 bases left in between. The germline CDR1 and CDR2 sequences are SNHLY and FYNNEI. This CDR3 is 12 amino acids long. The CDR3 here is CASSRDAGLEYV. The CDR3 bases are TGTGCCAGCAGTCGGGACGCCGGTCTGGAGTACGTC.

In its sample, this clonotype was seen a few times. The chain employs TRBV5-1 and TRBJ2-7, with D tentatively TRBD1 (5 bases). Germline-derived CDR1 and CDR2 are SGHRS and YFSETQ. This CDR3 spans 17 amino acids. V gave up 0 bases and J gave up 0 bases, with 16 bases separating them. In DNA, the CDR3 is TGCGCCAGCAGCTTGGCTCCCCTAGGGCAGGGCTCCTACGAGCAGTACGTC. Protein: CASSLAPLGQGSYEQYV.

This clonotype was recorded many times. The rearrangement links TRBV30 to TRBJ1-2; the D is unclear. The CDR3 loop spans 12 amino acids. Trimming pared 0 bases from V and 4 bases from J, leaving 6 bases between. The germline CDR1 and CDR2 sequences are GTSNPN and SVGIG (reference sequence). This CDR3 reads CAWSVGLYGYTF. Written as DNA, the CDR3 is TGTGCCTGGAGTGTTGGACTCTATGGCTACACCTTC. The complete variable domain, with remaining parts taken from reference TRBV30 and TRBJ1-2, reads SQTIHQWPATLVQPVGSPLSLECTVEGTSNPNLYWYRQAAGRGLQLLFYSVGIGQISSEVPQNLSASRPQDRQFILSSKKLLLSDSGFYLCAWSVGLYGYTFGSGTRLTVV.

The table lists this clonotype with a few counts. The gene calls are TRBV7-6 and TRBJ2-7; TRBD2 is a possible D gene (6 bases). Trimming shortened V by 6 bases and J by 7 bases, and 16 bases separated the two germline ends. Germline V lookup: CDR1 SGHVS, CDR2 FNYEAQ. CDR3 length: 13 residues. CDR3 nucleotides: TGTGCCAGCAGTGCGGGGCAATCAGGGGAGCAGTACGTC. Protein sequence: CASSAGQSGEQYV.

Ten or more counts support this clonotype. The genes are TRBV15 and TRBJ1-4, with D uncertain. The germline V gene encodes CDR1 LNHNV and CDR2 YYDKDF (reference sequence). V was trimmed by 4 bases and J by 5 bases, leaving 5 bases between them. The CDR3 is 12 residues long. CDR3 region: CATSKGNEKLFF. In nucleotides, the CDR3 is TGTGCCACCAGCAAGGGCAATGAAAAACTGTTTTTT.

This sequence joins TRBV27 and TRBJ1-6; D not resolved. The CDR3 is 16 amino acids. Trimming pared 3 bases from V and 5 bases from J, leaving 14 bases between. The germline V gene has CDR1 MNHEY and CDR2 SMNVEV (reference sequence). CDR3 in amino acids: CASSFLGAEDNSPLHF. CDR3 nucleotides: TGTGCCAGCAGTTTCCTGGGTGCTGAGGATAATTCACCCCTCCACTTT.

This clonotype has more than one count but fewer than ten. The chain links TRBV5-1 to TRBJ2-7, with D perhaps TRBD1 (6 bases). Trimming took off 3 bases at V and 5 bases at J, with 15 bases between the two ends. The CDR3 spans 14 residues. The germline V gene has CDR1 SGHRS and CDR2 YFSETQ. CDR3: CASSSMGADNEQYF. The CDR3 DNA follows: TGCGCCAGCAGCTCCATGGGGGCGGACAACGAGCAGTACTTC.